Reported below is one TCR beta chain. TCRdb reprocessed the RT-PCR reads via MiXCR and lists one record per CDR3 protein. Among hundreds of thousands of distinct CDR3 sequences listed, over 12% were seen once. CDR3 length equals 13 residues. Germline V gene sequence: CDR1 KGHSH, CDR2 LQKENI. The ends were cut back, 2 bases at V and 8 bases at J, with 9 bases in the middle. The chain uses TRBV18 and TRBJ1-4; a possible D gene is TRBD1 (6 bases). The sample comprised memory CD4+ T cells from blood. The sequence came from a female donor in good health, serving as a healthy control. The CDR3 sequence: CASSPNTGEKLFF. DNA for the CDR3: TGTGCCAGCTCACCAAACACAGGGGAAAAACTGTTTTTT.